The 5 T cell receptor beta chains reported below all come from one sample, sequenced in a study of blood T cells in healthy people across ages (dated by TCRdb to the mid-2010s). Libraries were constructed by 5' RACE. TCRdb lists the instrument as Illumina HiSeq 2500. A second PCR of roughly 6 to 11 cycles was performed with a sample-barcoded 5' primer and a J-beta primer mix. TCRdb reprocessed the public reads (quality trimming at Q25 with fastp, clone calling with MiXCR) and kept in-frame beta chains. Each CDR3 protein appears once, grouped with its most common genes and DNA. This sample lists around 1.5 million distinct CDR3 sequences; around 35% were detected once. The ten biggest clones cover around 11% of the sample. The sample was blood. These TCRs come from a woman aged 25 to 39 in good health.

This clonotype has a handful of counts. J is TRBJ1-2 and V is TRBV29-1, with D maybe TRBD1 (6 bases). With 2 bases removed from V and 11 bases from J, the gap between germline ends came to 15 bases. CDR1 is SQVTM, CDR2 ANQGSEA, per germline. CDR3 length: 12 amino acids. The CDR3 sequence is CSVEHPDQGYTF. CDR3 sequence (DNA): TGCAGCGTTGAACACCCCGATCAGGGGTACACCTTC.

This chain uses TRBV30 with TRBJ1-6; D uncertain. The V end was cut by 3 bases, the J end by 10 bases, with 13 bases between. The CDR3 contains 13 residues. Germline CDR1 GTSNPN, CDR2 SVGIG (reference sequence). The CDR3 DNA follows: TGTGCCTGGAGCGGACTCGTGGGGTCACCCCTCCACTTT. Amino acids: CAWSGLVGSPLHF.

This clonotype has only a few counts. The chain has TRBV27 and TRBJ2-2, with D maybe TRBD2 (5 bases). The ends were cut back, 2 bases at V and 7 bases at J, with 8 bases in the middle. Germline V lookup: CDR1 MNHEY, CDR2 SMNVEV (reference sequence). This CDR3 has 13 residues. CDR3 DNA: TGTGCCAGCAGTTTACTCGCGGGCGGGGAGCTGTTTTTT. Residues: CASSLLAGGELFF.

V and J are TRBV7-2 and TRBJ1-5; D possibly corresponds to TRBD1 (5 bases). V gave up 6 bases and J gave up 1 base, with 13 bases separating them. Looked up from germline, CDR1 is SGHTA and CDR2 is FQGNSA. The length of the CDR3 is 15 residues. CDR3 nucleotides: TGTGCCAGCAGAGAGGGAGGGGTGAGCAATCAGCCCCAGCATTTT. As protein: CASREGGVSNQPQHF.

This clonotype was observed a few times. The J gene is TRBJ2-2, the V gene TRBV24-1; D is possibly TRBD1 (5 bases). This CDR3 contains 15 residues. The germline gives CDR1 KGHDR, CDR2 SFDVKD. V was cut by 3 bases and J by 0 bases, with 7 bases left in between. This CDR3 is CATSDPGTNTGELFF. The CDR3 DNA reads as TGTGCCACCAGTGATCCAGGGACGAACACCGGGGAGCTGTTTTTT.